This record covers a single T cell receptor (beta chain). These data are taken from a study of blood T cell repertoires in COVID-19. Recruitment covered about two dozen US areas and drew participants whose ages spanned roughly 18 to 90 years. The CDR3 loop spans 16 amino acids. Germline V gene sequence: CDR1 SGHRS, CDR2 YFSETQ. The V gene lost 5 bases and the J gene lost 0 bases, with 15 bases spanning the gap. As originally analysed: Researchers report that nucleated cell counts were estimated from reference gene primer amplification. This table comes from immunoSEQ multiplex PCR, and its TCRdb copy is limited to in-frame clones, with some not included. D and trimming were read from the DNA, whereas the V and J calls and clone size are those reported in that table. This table holds fewer than 300,000 clones, about nine tenths found once.

The rearrangement links TRBV5-1 to TRBJ2-1; D is ambiguous. What was sequenced was PBMCs or T cells enriched from blood (not recorded which). The clonotype originates from a woman in her forties with acute COVID-19. The CDR3 bases are TGCGCCAGCAGTCTTGAACCGCGAAGCTCCTACAATGAGCAGTTCTTC. Protein product: CASSLEPRSSYNEQFF.